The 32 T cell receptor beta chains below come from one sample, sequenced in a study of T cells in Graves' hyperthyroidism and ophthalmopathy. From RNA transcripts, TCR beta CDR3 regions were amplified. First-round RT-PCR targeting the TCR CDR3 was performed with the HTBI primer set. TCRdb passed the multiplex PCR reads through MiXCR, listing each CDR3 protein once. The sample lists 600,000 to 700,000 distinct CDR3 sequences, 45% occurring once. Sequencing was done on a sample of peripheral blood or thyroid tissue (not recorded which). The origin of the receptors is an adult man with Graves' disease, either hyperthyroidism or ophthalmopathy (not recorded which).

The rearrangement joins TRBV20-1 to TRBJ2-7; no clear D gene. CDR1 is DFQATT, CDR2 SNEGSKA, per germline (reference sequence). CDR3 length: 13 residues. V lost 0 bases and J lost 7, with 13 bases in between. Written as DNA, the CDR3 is TGCAGTGCTAGAGATTTTATGGCCGGAGAGCAGTACTTC. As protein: CSARDFMAGEQYF.

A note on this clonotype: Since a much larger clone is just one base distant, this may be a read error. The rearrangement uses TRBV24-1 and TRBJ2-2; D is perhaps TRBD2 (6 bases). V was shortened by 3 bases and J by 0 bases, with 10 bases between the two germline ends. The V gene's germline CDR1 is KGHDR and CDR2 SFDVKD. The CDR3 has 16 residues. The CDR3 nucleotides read TGTGCCACCAGTGATGCGGGACTCTCGAACACCGGGGAGCTGTTTTTT. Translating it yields CATSDAGLSNTGELFF.

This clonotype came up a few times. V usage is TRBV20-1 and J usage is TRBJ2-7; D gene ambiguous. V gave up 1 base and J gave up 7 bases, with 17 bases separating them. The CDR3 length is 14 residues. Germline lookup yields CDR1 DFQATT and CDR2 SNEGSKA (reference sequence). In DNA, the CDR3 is TGCAGTGCTAGAGTTCCAAGGGTGGTGGGAGAGCAGTACTTC. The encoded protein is CSARVPRVVGEQYF.

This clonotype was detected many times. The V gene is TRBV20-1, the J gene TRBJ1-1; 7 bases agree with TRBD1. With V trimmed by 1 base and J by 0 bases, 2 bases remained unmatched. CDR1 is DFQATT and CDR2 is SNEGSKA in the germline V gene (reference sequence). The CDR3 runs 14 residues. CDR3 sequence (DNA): TGCAGTGCTAGAGGCGGGACAGTGAACACTGAAGCTTTCTTT. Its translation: CSARGGTVNTEAFF.

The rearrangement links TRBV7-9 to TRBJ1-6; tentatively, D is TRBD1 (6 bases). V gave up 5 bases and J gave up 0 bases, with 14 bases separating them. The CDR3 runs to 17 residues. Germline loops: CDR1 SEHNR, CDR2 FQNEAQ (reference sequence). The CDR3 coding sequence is TGTGCCAGCAGCAAATCAACAGGGTTCTCCTATAATTCACCCCTCCACTTT. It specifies CASSKSTGFSYNSPLHF. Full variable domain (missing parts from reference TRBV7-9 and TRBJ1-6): DTGVSQNPRHKITKRGQNVTFRCDPISEHNRLYWYRQTLGQGPEFLTYFQNEAQLEKSRLLSDRFSAERPKGSFSTLEIQRTEQGDSAMYLCASSKSTGFSYNSPLHFGNGTRLTVT.

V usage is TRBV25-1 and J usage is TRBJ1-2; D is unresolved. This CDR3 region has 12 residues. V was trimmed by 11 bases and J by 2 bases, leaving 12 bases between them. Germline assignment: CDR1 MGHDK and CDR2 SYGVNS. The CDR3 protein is CAWSVGNYGYTF. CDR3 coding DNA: TGTGCCTGGAGTGTCGGGAACTATGGCTACACCTTC.

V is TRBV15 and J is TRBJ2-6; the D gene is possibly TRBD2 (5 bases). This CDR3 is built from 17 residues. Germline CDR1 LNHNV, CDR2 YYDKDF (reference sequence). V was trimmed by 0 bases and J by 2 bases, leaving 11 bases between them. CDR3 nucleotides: TGTGCCACCAGCAGAGACCCCCGAGGGACTGGGGCCAACGTCCTGACTTTC. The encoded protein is CATSRDPRGTGANVLTF.

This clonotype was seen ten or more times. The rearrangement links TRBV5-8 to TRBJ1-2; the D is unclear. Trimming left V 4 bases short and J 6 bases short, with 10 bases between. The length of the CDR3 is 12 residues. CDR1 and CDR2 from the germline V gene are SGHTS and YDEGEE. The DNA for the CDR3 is TGTGCCAGCAGCCAGAGACTGCATGGCTACACCTTC. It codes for CASSQRLHGYTF.

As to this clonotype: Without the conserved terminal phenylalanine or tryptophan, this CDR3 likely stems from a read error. CDR3 nucleotide sequence: TGTGCCAGCAGCTTAGGTGTGGTGTACCAAGAGACCCAGTACCTC. This sequence encodes CASSLGVVYQETQYL. V usage is TRBV7-3 and J usage is TRBJ2-5; D unresolved. Trimming cost V 2 bases and J 0 bases, with 10 bases left between them. The germline V gene encodes CDR1 SGHTA and CDR2 FQGTGA. This CDR3 is built from 15 residues.

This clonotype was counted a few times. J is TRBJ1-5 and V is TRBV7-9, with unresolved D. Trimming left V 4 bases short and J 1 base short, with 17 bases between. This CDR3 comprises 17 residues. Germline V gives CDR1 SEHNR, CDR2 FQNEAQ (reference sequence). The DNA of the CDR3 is TGTGCCAGCAGCTCCCAGCACGGGGAGGGAAGCAATCAGCCCCAGCATTTT. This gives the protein CASSSQHGEGSNQPQHF.

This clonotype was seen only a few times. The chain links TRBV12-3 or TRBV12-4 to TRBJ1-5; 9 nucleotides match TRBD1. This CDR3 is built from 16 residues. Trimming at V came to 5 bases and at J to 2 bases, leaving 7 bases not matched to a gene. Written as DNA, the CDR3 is TGTGCCAGCAGTCCCAATACAGGGGGCGGCAATCAGCCCCAGCATTTT. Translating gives CASSPNTGGGNQPQHF.

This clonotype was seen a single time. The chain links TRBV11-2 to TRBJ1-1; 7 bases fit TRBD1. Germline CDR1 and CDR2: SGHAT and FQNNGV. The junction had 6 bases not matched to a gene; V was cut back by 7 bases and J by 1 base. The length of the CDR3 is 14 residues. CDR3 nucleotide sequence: TGTGCCAGCACCACGGGACAGCCGAACACTGAAGCTTTCTTT. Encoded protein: CASTTGQPNTEAFF.

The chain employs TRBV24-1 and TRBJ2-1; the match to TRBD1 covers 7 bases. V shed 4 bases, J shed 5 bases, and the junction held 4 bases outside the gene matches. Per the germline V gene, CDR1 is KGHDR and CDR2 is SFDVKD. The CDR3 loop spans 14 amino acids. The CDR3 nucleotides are TGTGCCACCAGTGAATCGGACAGGAACAATGAGCAGTTCTTC. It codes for CATSESDRNNEQFF.

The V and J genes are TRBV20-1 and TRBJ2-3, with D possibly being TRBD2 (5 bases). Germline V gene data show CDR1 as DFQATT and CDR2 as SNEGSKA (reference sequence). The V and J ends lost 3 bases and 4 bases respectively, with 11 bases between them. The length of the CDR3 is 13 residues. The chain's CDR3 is CSASPEVADTQYF. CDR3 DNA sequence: TGCAGTGCTAGCCCGGAGGTTGCAGATACGCAGTATTTT.

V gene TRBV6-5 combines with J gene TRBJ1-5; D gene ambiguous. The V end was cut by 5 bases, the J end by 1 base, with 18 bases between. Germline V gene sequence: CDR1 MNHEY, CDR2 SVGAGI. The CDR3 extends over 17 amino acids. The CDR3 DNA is TGTGCCAGCAGTCCCTCAGTGTCGTCGTTAAGCAATCAGCCCCAGCATTTT. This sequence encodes CASSPSVSSLSNQPQHF.

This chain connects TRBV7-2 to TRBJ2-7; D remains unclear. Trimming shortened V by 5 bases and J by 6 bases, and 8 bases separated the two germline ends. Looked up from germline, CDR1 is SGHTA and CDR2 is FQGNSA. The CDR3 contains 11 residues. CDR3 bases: TGTGCCAGCAGCGGACCGACCGAGCAGTACTTC. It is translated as CASSGPTEQYF.

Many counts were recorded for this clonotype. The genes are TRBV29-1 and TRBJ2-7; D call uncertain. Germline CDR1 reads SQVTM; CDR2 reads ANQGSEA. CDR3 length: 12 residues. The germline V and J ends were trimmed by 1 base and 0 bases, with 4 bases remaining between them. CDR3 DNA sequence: TGCAGCGTTGAAGCCGGCTCCTACGAGCAGTACTTC. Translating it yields CSVEAGSYEQYF.

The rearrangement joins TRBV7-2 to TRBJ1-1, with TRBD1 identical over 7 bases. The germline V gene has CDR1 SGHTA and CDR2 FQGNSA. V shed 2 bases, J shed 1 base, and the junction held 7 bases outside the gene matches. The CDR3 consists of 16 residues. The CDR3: CASSLWEGGKNTEAFF. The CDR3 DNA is TGTGCCAGCAGCTTATGGGAAGGGGGCAAGAACACTGAAGCTTTCTTT.

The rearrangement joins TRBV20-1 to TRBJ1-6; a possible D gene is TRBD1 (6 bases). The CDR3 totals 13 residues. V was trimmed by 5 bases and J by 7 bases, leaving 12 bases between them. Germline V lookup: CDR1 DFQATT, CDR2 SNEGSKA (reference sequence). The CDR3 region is CSAATGANSPLHF. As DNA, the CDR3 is TGCAGTGCTGCGACAGGCGCGAATTCACCCCTCCACTTT.

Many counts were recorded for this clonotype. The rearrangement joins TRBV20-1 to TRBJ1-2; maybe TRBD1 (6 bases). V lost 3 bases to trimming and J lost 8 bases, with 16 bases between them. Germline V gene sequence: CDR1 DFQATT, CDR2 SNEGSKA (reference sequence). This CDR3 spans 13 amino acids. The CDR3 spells CSARLKQGYGYTF. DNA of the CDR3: TGCAGTGCTAGGCTTAAACAGGGCTACGGCTACACCTTC.

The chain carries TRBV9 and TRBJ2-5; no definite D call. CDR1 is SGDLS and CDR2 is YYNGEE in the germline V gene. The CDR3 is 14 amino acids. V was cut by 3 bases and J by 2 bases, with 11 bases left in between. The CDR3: CASSGETRQETQYF. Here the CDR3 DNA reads TGTGCCAGCAGCGGAGAGACCAGACAAGAGACCCAGTACTTC. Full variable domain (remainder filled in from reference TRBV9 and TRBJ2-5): DSGVTQTPKHLITATGQRVTLRCSPRSGDLSVYWYQQSLDQGLQFLIQYYNGEERAKGNILERFSAQQFPDLHSELNLSSLELGDSALYFCASSGETRQETQYFGPGTRLLVL.

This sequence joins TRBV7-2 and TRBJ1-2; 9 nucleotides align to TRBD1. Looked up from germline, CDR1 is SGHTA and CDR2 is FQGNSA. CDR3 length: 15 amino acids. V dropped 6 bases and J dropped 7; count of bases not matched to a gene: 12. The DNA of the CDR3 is TGTGCCAGCAGTCTAAACGACAGGGGGGCATCTGGCTACACCTTC. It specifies CASSLNDRGASGYTF.

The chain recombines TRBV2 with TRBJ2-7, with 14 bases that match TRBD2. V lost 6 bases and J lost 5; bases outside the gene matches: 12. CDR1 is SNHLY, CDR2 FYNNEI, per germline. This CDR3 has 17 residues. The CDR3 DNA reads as TGTGCCAGCAGGGAGGACCTGCCGGGACTAGCGGGAGACGAGCAGTACTTC. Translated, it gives CASREDLPGLAGDEQYF.

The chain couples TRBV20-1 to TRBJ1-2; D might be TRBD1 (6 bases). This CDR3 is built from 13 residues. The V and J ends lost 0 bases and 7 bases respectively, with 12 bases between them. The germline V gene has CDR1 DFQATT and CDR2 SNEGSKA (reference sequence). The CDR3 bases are TGCAGTGCTAGAGATTCAGGGGAGGGTGGCTACACCTTC. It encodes CSARDSGEGGYTF.

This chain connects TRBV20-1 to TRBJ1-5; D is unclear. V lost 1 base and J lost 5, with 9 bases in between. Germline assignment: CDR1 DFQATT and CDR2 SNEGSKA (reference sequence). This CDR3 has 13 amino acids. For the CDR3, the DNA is TGCAGTGCTAGAGCCAGTGGGGATCAGCCCCAGCATTTT. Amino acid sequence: CSARASGDQPQHF.

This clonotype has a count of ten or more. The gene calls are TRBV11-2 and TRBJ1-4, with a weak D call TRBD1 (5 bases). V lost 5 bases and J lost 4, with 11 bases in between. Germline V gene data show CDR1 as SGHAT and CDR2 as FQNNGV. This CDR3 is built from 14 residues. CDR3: CASSNRGSNEKLFF. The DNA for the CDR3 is TGTGCCAGCAGCAACCGGGGCAGTAATGAAAAACTGTTTTTT.

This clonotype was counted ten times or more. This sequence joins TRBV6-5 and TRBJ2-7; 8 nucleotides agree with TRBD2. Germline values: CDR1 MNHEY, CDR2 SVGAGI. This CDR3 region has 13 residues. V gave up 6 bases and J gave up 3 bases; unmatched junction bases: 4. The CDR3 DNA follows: TGTGCCAGCAGCTACGCGGGGGGCTACGAGCAGTACTTC. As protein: CASSYAGGYEQYF.

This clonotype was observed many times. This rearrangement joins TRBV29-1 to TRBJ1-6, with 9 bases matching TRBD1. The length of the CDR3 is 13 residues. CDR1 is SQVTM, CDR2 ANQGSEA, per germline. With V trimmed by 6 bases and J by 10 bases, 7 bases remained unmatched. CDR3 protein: CSVGQGGGSPLHF. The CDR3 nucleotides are TGCAGCGTGGGACAGGGAGGAGGGTCACCCCTCCACTTT.

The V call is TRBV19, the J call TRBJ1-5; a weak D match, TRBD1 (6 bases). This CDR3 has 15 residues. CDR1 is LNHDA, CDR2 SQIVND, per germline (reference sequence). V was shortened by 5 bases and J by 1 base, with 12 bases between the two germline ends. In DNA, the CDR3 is TGTGCCAGTAGTCCAACGGGACAAAGCAATCAGCCCCAGCATTTT. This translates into CASSPTGQSNQPQHF.

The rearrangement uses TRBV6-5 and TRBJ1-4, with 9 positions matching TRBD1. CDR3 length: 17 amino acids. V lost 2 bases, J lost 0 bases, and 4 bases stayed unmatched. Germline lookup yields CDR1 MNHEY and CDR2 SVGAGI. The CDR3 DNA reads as TGTGCCAGCAGTTACCGGAGGACAGGGGCAACTAATGAAAAACTGTTTTTT. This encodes CASSYRRTGATNEKLFF.

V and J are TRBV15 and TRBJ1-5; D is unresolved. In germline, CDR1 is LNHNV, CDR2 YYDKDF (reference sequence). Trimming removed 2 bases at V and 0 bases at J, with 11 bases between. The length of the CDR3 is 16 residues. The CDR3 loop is CATSRPDLGSNQPQHF. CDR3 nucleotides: TGTGCCACCAGCAGACCTGACCTGGGTAGCAATCAGCCCCAGCATTTT. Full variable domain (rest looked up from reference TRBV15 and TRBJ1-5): DAMVIQNPRYQVTQFGKPVTLSCSQTLNHNVMYWYQQKSSQAPKLLFHYYDKDFNNEADTPDNFQSRRPNTSFCFLDIRSPGLGDTAMYLCATSRPDLGSNQPQHFGDGTRLSIL.

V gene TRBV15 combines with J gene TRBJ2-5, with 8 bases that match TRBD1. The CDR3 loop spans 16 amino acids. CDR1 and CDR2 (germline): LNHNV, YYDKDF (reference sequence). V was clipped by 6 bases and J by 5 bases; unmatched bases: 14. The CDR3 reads CATRISGGKSGETQYF. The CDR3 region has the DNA TGTGCCACCAGAATTTCAGGGGGCAAGTCGGGGGAGACCCAGTACTTC.